The T cell receptor (beta chain) under discussion was sequenced for a study of T-cell reconstitution after alpha-beta-depleted transplantation in children. Unique molecular identifiers tagged the TCRbeta library. TCRdb re-called the PCR reads with MiXCR, one entry per CDR3 protein. This table has about 32,000 distinct CDR3 sequences, about 6% appearing once. Study conclusions and caveats: Most T-cell counts and diversity one year after the transplant came from T cells that were newly produced. Expanded clones from the graft, numbering several hundred, reportedly supplied alpha-beta T cells about two months after transplant.

This clonotype came up many times. Antigen specificity is unknown. Sequencing used peripheral blood, obtained 60 days after TCRalphabeta/CD19-depleted stem cell transplant. This receptor was obtained from a child under two years old who had a stem cell transplant for acute myeloid leukemia, so the T cells may come from the graft donor.

The CDR3 DNA reads as TGCGCCAGCAGCCAAGGGACCGCCGGAAACACCATATATTTT. It codes for CASSQGTAGNTIYF. The chain couples TRBV4-3 to TRBJ1-3; D unresolved. Germline lookup yields CDR1 LGHNA and CDR2 YSLEER. Trimming shortened V by 1 base and J by 4 bases, and 8 bases separated the two germline ends. The CDR3 consists of 14 residues.